This is a list of T cell receptor beta chains from one sample in a study of early T cells in non-severe SARS-CoV-2 infection. In TCRdb, the 5' RACE reads were re-called with MiXCR into one record per CDR3 protein. The data show 60,000 to 80,000 distinct CDR3 sequences, 12% seen once. Sequenced sample: whole blood. The receptors here all came from an adult who was a healthcare worker with PCR-confirmed SARS-CoV-2 infection or an uninfected control (not recorded which). CDR3s include the opening cysteine and the closing phenylalanine or tryptophan. The D gene is left open where the match is weak. Not all rows give a size; the values are once, few, many and, for expanded clones, a class.

clone size	V gene	D gene	J gene	CDR3 protein	CDR3 DNA
many	TRBV29-1	TRBD1	TRBJ2-1	CSVAGTGPSYNEQFF	TGCAGCGTTGCCGGGACAGGGCCATCCTACAATGAGCAGTTCTTC
many	TRBV5-1	TRBD2	TRBJ2-1	CASSPRGSGRSRSSYNEQFF	TGCGCCAGCAGCCCCCGTGGGAGCGGGAGATCGAGGAGCTCCTACAATGAGCAGTTCTTC
few	TRBV20-1	TRBD1	TRBJ2-1	CSAPIPQGAGNEQFF	TGCAGTGCTCCGATTCCACAGGGGGCTGGCAATGAGCAGTTCTTC
-	TRBV28	-	TRBJ2-1	CAGQGGIYNEQFF	TGTGCCGGGCAGGGCGGGATTTACAATGAGCAGTTCTTC
many	TRBV7-2	-	TRBJ2-5	CASSTRTALQETQYF	TGTGCCAGCAGCACTCGGACAGCGCTCCAAGAGACCCAGTACTTC
many	TRBV28	TRBD1	TRBJ2-7	CASGRGSYEQYF	TGTGCCAGCGGCAGGGGGTCCTACGAGCAGTACTTC
few	TRBV20-1	TRBD2	TRBJ2-7	CSASWGGGDEQYF	TGCAGTGCTTCGTGGGGGGGAGGAGACGAGCAGTACTTC
many	TRBV7-2	-	TRBJ1-2	CASSLDPGSDYGYTF	TGTGCCAGCAGCTTAGATCCGGGAAGCGACTATGGCTACACCTTC
few	TRBV7-2	-	TRBJ1-1	CASSLGLHTEAFF	TGTGCCAGCAGCTTAGGACTGCACACTGAAGCTTTCTTT
-	TRBV7-2	-	TRBJ2-4	CASSLAGAKNIQYF	TGTGCCAGCAGCTTAGCCGGAGCCAAAAACATTCAGTACTTC
many	TRBV5-1	-	TRBJ2-2	CASSLGVNTGELFF	TGCGCCAGCAGCTTGGGGGTGAACACCGGGGAGCTGTTTTTT
-	TRBV11-2	TRBD1	TRBJ2-2	CASSLTGFTGELFF	TGTGCCAGCAGCTTGACAGGGTTCACCGGGGAGCTGTTTTTT
few	TRBV28	TRBD1	TRBJ2-7	CASGTGSYEQYF	TGTGCCAGCGGGACAGGGTCCTACGAGCAGTACTTC
many	TRBV29-1	TRBD1	TRBJ1-6	CSVEDWGTGRVHF	TGCAGCGTTGAGGACTGGGGGACAGGGCGGGTCCACTTT
many	TRBV20-1	-	TRBJ2-1	CSARDSGYNEQFF	TGCAGTGCTAGAGATTCCGGGTACAATGAGCAGTTCTTC
many	TRBV20-1	-	TRBJ2-5	CSARAQGQTQYF	TGCAGTGCTAGAGCGCAGGGCCAGACCCAGTACTTC
-	TRBV7-9	-	TRBJ2-7	CASSKTGVAYEQYF	TGTGCCAGCAGCAAGACCGGGGTCGCCTACGAGCAGTACTTC
many	TRBV6-5	TRBD1	TRBJ2-1	CASRRRQGIDNEQFF	TGTGCCAGCAGACGACGACAGGGGATCGACAATGAGCAGTTCTTC
-	TRBV14	-	TRBJ2-1	CASSQDKLANEQFF	TGTGCCAGCAGCCAAGATAAATTGGCTAATGAGCAGTTCTTC
-	TRBV10-3	-	TRBJ2-5	CAISAVGGRETQYF	TGTGCCATCAGTGCCGTTGGGGGTAGAGAGACCCAGTACTTC
-	TRBV29-1	-	TRBJ2-2	CSVERRAGMGNTGELFF	TGCAGCGTTGAAAGGAGGGCAGGGATGGGGAACACCGGGGAGCTGTTTTTT
few	TRBV29-1	-	TRBJ2-7	CSVEDGSMSYEQYF	TGCAGCGTTGAAGACGGGTCAATGAGCTACGAGCAGTACTTC
many	TRBV29-1	-	TRBJ1-1	CSAEWGAGTEAFF	TGCAGCGCAGAGTGGGGGGCTGGCACTGAAGCTTTCTTT
medium-sized	TRBV10-3	TRBD1	TRBJ1-6	CATSATGENSPLHF	TGTGCCACCTCCGCGACAGGGGAAAATTCACCCCTCCACTTT
many	TRBV10-3	-	TRBJ1-1	CAISESSRADTEAFF	TGTGCCATCAGTGAGTCTTCCAGGGCCGACACTGAAGCTTTCTTT
many	TRBV20-1	TRBD2	TRBJ2-7	CSARSPSGISYEQYF	TGCAGTGCTAGATCACCTAGCGGGATCAGTTACGAGCAGTACTTC
-	TRBV10-3	-	TRBJ2-5	CAISDRVDQETQYF	TGTGCCATCAGTGATAGGGTTGACCAAGAGACCCAGTACTTC
many	TRBV6-6	-	TRBJ1-4	CASSYTGIPNEKLFF	TGTGCCAGCAGTTACACAGGGATCCCTAATGAAAAACTGTTTTTT
-	TRBV20-1	-	TRBJ1-3	CSADPPRPGNTIYF	TGCAGTGCTGACCCCCCGAGGCCTGGAAACACCATATATTTT
-	TRBV29-1	TRBD1	TRBJ2-5	CSVFPGTGVETQYF	TGCAGCGTTTTCCCCGGGACAGGGGTGGAGACCCAGTACTTC
-	TRBV4-1	-	TRBJ2-7	CASSHALEYEQYF	TGCGCCAGCAGCCATGCCCTAGAGTACGAGCAGTACTTC
many	TRBV20-1	TRBD1	TRBJ1-3	CSAHHAQGENTIYF	TGCAGTGCCCACCACGCCCAGGGGGAAAACACCATATATTTT
few	TRBV29-1	-	TRBJ2-7	CSVGWGNYEQYF	TGCAGCGTTGGATGGGGTAACTACGAGCAGTACTTC
few	TRBV20-1	-	TRBJ2-1	CSARRGRYNEQFF	TGCAGTGCTAGGCGGGGACGATACAATGAGCAGTTCTTC
many	TRBV3-1	-	TRBJ1-1	CASSQPGGGEAFF	TGTGCCAGCAGCCAGCCTGGGGGCGGTGAAGCTTTCTTT
few	TRBV29-1	TRBD2	TRBJ2-3	CSVEDTSGTVDTQYF	TGCAGCGTTGAAGATACTAGCGGGACGGTAGATACGCAGTATTTT
-	TRBV3-1	-	TRBJ2-5	CASSLRTKQETQYF	TGTGCCAGCAGCCTCAGGACAAAGCAAGAGACCCAGTACTTC